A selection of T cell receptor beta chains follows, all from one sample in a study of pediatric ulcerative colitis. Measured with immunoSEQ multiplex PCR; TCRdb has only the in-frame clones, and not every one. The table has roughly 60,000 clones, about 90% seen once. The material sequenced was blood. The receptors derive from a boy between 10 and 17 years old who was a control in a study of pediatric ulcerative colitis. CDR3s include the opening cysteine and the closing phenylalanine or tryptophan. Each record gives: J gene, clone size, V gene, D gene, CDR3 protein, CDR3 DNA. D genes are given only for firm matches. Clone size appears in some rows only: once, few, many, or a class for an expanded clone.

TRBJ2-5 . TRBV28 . CASSPLSVLQETQYF TGTGCCAGCAGTCCATTGTCGGTACTCCAAGAGACCCAGTACTTC
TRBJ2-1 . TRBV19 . CASSMWGSDNEQFF TGTGCCAGTAGTATGTGGGGGAGTGACAATGAGCAGTTCTTC
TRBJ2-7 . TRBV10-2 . CASRYAPYEQYF TGCGCCAGCAGGTACGCTCCCTACGAGCAGTACTTC
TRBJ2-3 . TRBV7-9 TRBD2 CASSKTSHTDTQYF TGTGCCAGCAGCAAGACTAGCCACACAGATACGCAGTATTTT
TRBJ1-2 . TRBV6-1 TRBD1 CASSEGDRGESYGYTF TGTGCCAGCAGTGAAGGGGACAGGGGAGAGAGCTATGGCTACACCTTC
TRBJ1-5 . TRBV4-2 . CASSQEGGATNQPQHF TGTGCCAGCAGCCAAGAGGGAGGGGCGACCAATCAGCCCCAGCATTTT
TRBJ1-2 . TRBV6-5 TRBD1 CASTDRGGYGYTF TGTGCCAGCACCGACAGGGGTGGCTATGGCTACACCTTC
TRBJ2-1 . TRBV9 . CASSAPLRRENSYNEQFF TGTGCCAGCAGCGCCCCACTGAGAAGGGAGAACTCCTACAATGAGCAGTTCTTC
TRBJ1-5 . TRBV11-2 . CASSLGGDSNQPQHF TGTGCCAGCAGCTTAGGAGGGGATAGCAATCAGCCCCAGCATTTT
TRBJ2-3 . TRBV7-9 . CASSLVEDTQYF TGTGCCAGCAGCTTAGTCGAAGATACGCAGTATTTT
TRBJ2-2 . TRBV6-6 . CASSSRTANTGELFF TGTGCCAGCTCGTCAAGGACAGCGAACACCGGGGAGCTGTTTTTT
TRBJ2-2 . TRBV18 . CASSPETIVGNTGELFF TGTGCCAGCTCACCCGAAACTATTGTCGGTAACACCGGGGAGCTGTTTTTT
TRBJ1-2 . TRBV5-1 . CASTKDTNNYGYTF TGCGCCAGCACCAAGGACACTAATAACTATGGCTACACCTTC
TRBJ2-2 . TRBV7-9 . CATRGDSANTGELFF TGTGCCACCCGCGGGGACTCAGCGAACACCGGGGAGCTGTTTTTT
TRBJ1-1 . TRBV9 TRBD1 CASSAFPVGDRAIEAFF TGTGCCAGCAGCGCCTTCCCGGTAGGGGACAGGGCTATTGAAGCTTTCTTT
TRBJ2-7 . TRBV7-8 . CASSLQGGTYEQYF TGTGCCAGCAGCTTACAGGGGGGCACCTACGAGCAGTACTTC
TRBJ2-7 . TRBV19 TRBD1 CASTGQGALGEQYF TGTGCCAGTACCGGACAGGGGGCGCTTGGCGAGCAGTACTTC
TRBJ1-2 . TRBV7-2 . CASSSFETRLHYGYTF TGTGCCAGCAGCTCATTCGAGACACGACTCCACTATGGCTACACCTTC
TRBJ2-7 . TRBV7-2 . CASSLAGPYNEQYF TGTGCCAGCAGCTTAGCGGGACCCTACAACGAGCAGTACTTC
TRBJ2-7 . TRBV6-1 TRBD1 CASSRTGVYEQYF TGTGCCAGCAGTCGGACAGGGGTGTACGAGCAGTACTTC
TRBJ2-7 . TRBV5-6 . CASSLMRLISYEQYF TGTGCCAGCAGCTTGATGCGACTGATTTCCTACGAGCAGTACTTC
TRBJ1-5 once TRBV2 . CASSERRTLDRHQPQHF TGTGCCAGCAGTGAAAGGAGGACTCTCGATCGACATCAGCCCCAGCATTTT
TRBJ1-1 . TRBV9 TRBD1 CASSATSGQTNTEAFF TGTGCCAGCAGCGCCACCTCGGGACAGACGAACACTGAAGCTTTCTTT
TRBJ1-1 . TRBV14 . CASSLGGRAFF TGTGCCAGCAGCCTAGGGGGGCGAGCTTTCTTT
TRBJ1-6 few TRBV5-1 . CASRWRGDNSPLHF TGCGCCAGCCGTTGGAGGGGAGATAATTCACCCCTCCACTTT
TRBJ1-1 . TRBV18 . CASSPPSGTEAFF TGTGCCAGCTCACCACCGTCGGGCACTGAAGCTTTCTTT
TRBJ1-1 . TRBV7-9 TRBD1 CASSIQGGNTEAFF TGTGCCAGCAGCATACAGGGGGGCAACACTGAAGCTTTCTTT
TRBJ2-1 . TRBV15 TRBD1 CATSSGTGYYNEQFF TGTGCCACCAGCAGTGGGACAGGATATTACAATGAGCAGTTCTTC
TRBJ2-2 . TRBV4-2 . CASSRVDLGLSNTGELFF TGTGCCAGCAGCCGAGTGGATCTAGGGCTATCGAACACCGGGGAGCTGTTTTTT
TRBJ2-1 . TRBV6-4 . CASSDSTENEQFF TGTGCCAGCAGTGACTCTACCGAAAATGAGCAGTTCTTC
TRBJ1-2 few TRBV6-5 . CASSYNRNYGYTF TGTGCCAGCAGTTACAACAGGAACTATGGCTACACCTTC
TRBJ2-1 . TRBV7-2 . CASSLAGTNEQFF TGTGCCAGCAGCTTAGCGGGGACCAATGAGCAGTTCTTC
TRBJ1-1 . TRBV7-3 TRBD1 CASSPHEGGWSEAFF TGTGCCAGCAGCCCACACGAAGGGGGCTGGAGTGAAGCTTTCTTT
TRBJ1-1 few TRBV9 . CASSVDKMNTEAFF TGTGCCAGCAGCGTAGACAAGATGAACACTGAAGCTTTCTTT
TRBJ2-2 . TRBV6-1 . CASNTQGTGELFF TGTGCCTCGAATACTCAGGGAACCGGGGAGCTGTTTTTT
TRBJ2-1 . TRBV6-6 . CASSRRREEQFF TGTGCCAGCAGCCGACGGCGGGAAGAGCAGTTCTTC
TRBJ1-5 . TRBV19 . CASSTRGGPQPQHF TGTGCCAGTAGTACCCGGGGGGGACCTCAGCCCCAGCATTTT
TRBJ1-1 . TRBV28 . CASSLVGVDEAFF TGTGCCAGCAGTTTAGTGGGGGTTGATGAAGCTTTCTTT
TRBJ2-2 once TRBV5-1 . CASSPGVGNGELFF TGCGCCAGCAGCCCTGGCGTGGGAAACGGGGAGCTGTTTTTT
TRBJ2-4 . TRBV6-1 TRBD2 CASTRLAGAKNIQYF TGTGCCAGCACCAGACTAGCGGGAGCCAAAAACATTCAGTACTTC
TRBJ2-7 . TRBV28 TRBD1 CASRRDRGINEQYF TGTGCCAGCAGGCGTGACAGGGGTATCAACGAGCAGTACTTC
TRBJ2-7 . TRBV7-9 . CASSFYPGYEQYF TGTGCCAGCAGCTTCTACCCCGGGTACGAGCAGTACTTC
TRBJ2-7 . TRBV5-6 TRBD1 CASSLALGQGLYEQYF TGTGCCAGCAGCTTGGCTTTGGGACAGGGCCTCTACGAGCAGTACTTC
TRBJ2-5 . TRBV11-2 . CASSSGGGKTQYF TGTGCCAGCAGCTCCGGCGGCGGAAAGACCCAGTACTTC
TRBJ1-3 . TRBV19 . CASSIVQGTHGGNTIYF TGTGCCAGTAGTATTGTGCAGGGGACCCACGGAGGAAACACCATATATTTT
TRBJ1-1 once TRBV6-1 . CATSGLGNTEAFF TGTGCCACCTCAGGGTTGGGGAACACTGAAGCTTTCTTT
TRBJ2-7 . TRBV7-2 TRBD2 CASSPHSGGNGYEQYF TGTGCCAGCAGCCCCCACTCGGGGGGGAACGGCTACGAGCAGTACTTC
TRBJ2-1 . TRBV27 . CASSLVPYNEQFF TGTGCCAGCAGTTTAGTGCCATACAATGAGCAGTTCTTC
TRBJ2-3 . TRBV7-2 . CASRQPGNTDTQYF TGTGCCAGCAGGCAGCCGGGGAATACAGATACGCAGTATTTT
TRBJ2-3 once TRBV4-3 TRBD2 CASSQDYERGGTDTQYF TGCGCCAGCAGCCAAGATTACGAGCGGGGGGGCACAGATACGCAGTATTTT
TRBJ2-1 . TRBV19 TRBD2 CASSLRTSGSNYNEQFF TGTGCCAGTAGTTTGCGGACTAGCGGGAGCAACTACAATGAGCAGTTCTTC
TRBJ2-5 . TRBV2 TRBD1 CASSEDRGHQETQYF TGTGCCAGCAGTGAGGACAGGGGGCACCAAGAGACCCAGTACTTC
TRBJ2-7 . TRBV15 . CATSRDMSIGYEQYF TGTGCCACCAGCAGAGATATGAGTATCGGGTACGAGCAGTACTTC